Presented here are 5 T cell receptor beta chains from one specimen sequenced in a study of T cells in Graves' hyperthyroidism and ophthalmopathy. Amplification of TCR beta CDR3 regions was performed using RNA transcripts as template. The study used the HTBI primer set for a first-round RT-PCR of the TCR CDR3. TCRdb re-called the multiplex PCR reads through MiXCR, storing one row per CDR3 protein. The sample includes a few hundred thousand distinct CDR3 sequences, around an eighth of them seen just once. The sample comprised blood. The source of these receptors is a man younger than 40 with Graves' hyperthyroidism that later progressed to Graves' ophthalmopathy.

This clonotype was recorded a few times. The chain recombines TRBV6-5 with TRBJ2-7; 7 bases line up with TRBD1. Per the germline V gene, CDR1 is MNHEY and CDR2 is SVGAGI. The V gene end was trimmed by 2 bases and the J gene end by 0 bases; junction bases not matched to a gene: 4. CDR3 length equals 15 residues. The CDR3 region is CASSYRQGLSYEQYF. The DNA for the CDR3 is TGTGCCAGCAGTTACCGACAGGGTCTCTCCTACGAGCAGTACTTC.

This clonotype was picked up one time. The rearrangement joins TRBV4-1 to TRBJ1-4, with TRBD1 identical over 8 bases. Germline V lookup: CDR1 MGHRA, CDR2 YSYEKL. The CDR3 runs 15 residues. With V trimmed by 2 bases and J by 5 bases, 4 bases remained unmatched. This chain's CDR3 is CASSQQGAGNEKLFF. Written as DNA, the CDR3 is TGCGCCAGCAGCCAACAGGGGGCTGGGAATGAAAAACTGTTTTTT.

This clonotype has a count of ten or more. This chain joins TRBV13 and TRBJ2-7, with D possibly matching TRBD1 (6 bases). With 5 bases removed from V and 1 base from J, the gap between germline ends came to 12 bases. The CDR3 runs 14 residues. Germline loops: CDR1 PRHDT, CDR2 FYEKMQ (reference sequence). The CDR3 region has the DNA TGTGCCAGCAGCCCCGGACAGCGATCCTACGAGCAGTACTTC. Translated, it gives CASSPGQRSYEQYF.

This clonotype was observed at least ten times. This chain connects TRBV2 to TRBJ2-5, with D possibly being TRBD2 (5 bases). Germline values: CDR1 SNHLY, CDR2 FYNNEI. V was trimmed by 6 bases and J by 1 base, leaving 12 bases between them. The length of the CDR3 is 14 residues. CDR3 in DNA: TGTGCCAGCAGGTTCGTTGCGGGCCAAGAGACCCAGTACTTC. Amino acids: CASRFVAGQETQYF.

This clonotype was seen at least ten times. This chain joins TRBV5-6 and TRBJ1-6; 7 bases align to TRBD1. The J segment lost 9 bases and the V segment lost 2 bases, leaving 2 bases of the junction unmatched. The CDR3 spans 13 residues. Looked up from germline, CDR1 is SGHDT and CDR2 is YYEEEE. In DNA, the CDR3 is TGTGCCAGCAGCTTTACAGGGGCTTCACCCCTCCACTTT. The encoded protein is CASSFTGASPLHF.